The rows below give T cell receptor beta chains drawn from one sample of a study of Ad26.COV2.S vaccination and SARS-CoV-2 variants. Produced via immunoSEQ multiplex PCR; TCRdb's table is partial and in-frame only. Of about 480,000 clones in the sample, around nine tenths are singletons; the top ten hold around 13%. The sample here was peripheral blood, taken in a trial of Ad26.COV2.S vaccine versus placebo. The origin of the receptors is a person between 18 and 59 years old who received the Ad26.COV2.S COVID-19 vaccine or a placebo. Each CDR3 is given with its conserved first and last residue. Fields, in order: CDR3 DNA, CDR3 protein, clone size, J gene, V gene, D gene. A D gene is named only where the DNA matches it firmly. The size field is filled for only some rows; it gives once, few, many or a size class.

TGTGCCAGCAAAGAAGGGGGGGCACCCTATGGCTACACCTTC	CASKEGGAPYGYTF	-	TRBJ1-2	TRBV27	-
TGTGCCAGCAGCCGGCTACGGGACAGGATAGCCAAAAACATTCAGTACTTC	CASSRLRDRIAKNIQYF	once	TRBJ2-4	TRBV27	TRBD1
TGTGCCAGCAGCTTGGGAATAGCGGGCTACGAGCAGTACTTC	CASSLGIAGYEQYF	-	TRBJ2-7	TRBV5-4	TRBD2
TGCGCCAGCAGCTTGGGGACAGGGGGATACTACGAGCAGTACTTC	CASSLGTGGYYEQYF	-	TRBJ2-7	TRBV5-1	TRBD1
TGTGCCTGGATGTTCAGCGTGGTGAACACTGAAGCTTTCTTT	CAWMFSVVNTEAFF	many	TRBJ1-1	TRBV30	-
TGTGCCAGCAGCCAATCAATGTTCAACTTAGGGGGTCACTACGAGCAGTACTTC	CASSQSMFNLGGHYEQYF	-	TRBJ2-7	TRBV4-2	-
TGTGCCAGCAGTTACGGGCGGACAGGGGACGGCTACACCTTC	CASSYGRTGDGYTF	-	TRBJ1-2	TRBV6-2/TRBV6-3	TRBD1
TGTGCCTGGAGATTGAGGGGGCTCTCTGGAAACACCATATATTTT	CAWRLRGLSGNTIYF	-	TRBJ1-3	TRBV30	TRBD1
TGTGCCAGCAGTTTATCGGTCCCAGGGAACCAAGAGACCCAGTACTTC	CASSLSVPGNQETQYF	-	TRBJ2-5	TRBV28	-
TGTGCCAGCAGCCGTGGGACATCGTATAATGAGCAGTTCTTC	CASSRGTSYNEQFF	-	TRBJ2-1	TRBV5-4	-
TGCGCCAGCAGCTTCACGGGTAGTTACGCCGGGGAGCTGTTTTTT	CASSFTGSYAGELFF	-	TRBJ2-2	TRBV5-1	-
TGTGCCAGCAGCTCCCCACCGGGACAGGATAGTCAGCCCCAGCATTTT	CASSSPPGQDSQPQHF	-	TRBJ1-5	TRBV9	TRBD1
TGTGCCACCGAACCAGGGGGCACAGATACGCAGTATTTT	CATEPGGTDTQYF	-	TRBJ2-3	TRBV24-1	-
TGTGCCAGCAGCCCTTCCGGGACGCTTGGAAAACTGTTTTTT	CASSPSGTLGKLFF	once	TRBJ1-4	TRBV3-1/TRBV3-2	-
TGCGCCAGCAGCCCAGCCGGGACAGAAGAGACCCAGTACTTC	CASSPAGTEETQYF	few	TRBJ2-5	TRBV5-1	TRBD1
TGTGCCAGCAGTTACTCGACTGGGGGGGTTTACGAGCAGTACTTC	CASSYSTGGVYEQYF	-	TRBJ2-7	TRBV6-6	TRBD2
TGTGCCAGCAGCTTAACTAGCGGTTCCTACGAGCAGTACTTC	CASSLTSGSYEQYF	-	TRBJ2-7	TRBV13	TRBD2
TGTGCCAGTGACAGGGGGAACTATGGCTACACCTTC	CASDRGNYGYTF	once	TRBJ1-2	TRBV19	TRBD1
TGTGCCTGGAGTGTACGCGCGGGAGGTCCTGAGCAGTTCTTC	CAWSVRAGGPEQFF	once	TRBJ2-1	TRBV30	TRBD2
TGTGCCAGCAGTGATAGGCAGCGGAGCACAGATACGCAGTATTTT	CASSDRQRSTDTQYF	-	TRBJ2-3	TRBV2	-
TGTGCCAGCAGTTTGGGTTCGGGGGCCTACGAGCAGTACTTC	CASSLGSGAYEQYF	-	TRBJ2-7	TRBV27	-
TGTGCCAGCAGTTTAATGGAGACCCAGTACTTC	CASSLMETQYF	few	TRBJ2-5	TRBV27	-
TGTGCCAGCAGTTCAGGGATGAGACTAGCGGCATCCTACGAGCAGTACTTC	CASSSGMRLAASYEQYF	-	TRBJ2-7	TRBV28	TRBD2
TGTGCCAGCAGCGCCCTTCGGGAGATATCCGAGCAGTACTTC	CASSALREISEQYF	-	TRBJ2-7	TRBV7-8	-
TGTGCCAGCAGCTACGACCGGACTAGCGGTTGGGGGTCCCGAGAGACCCAGTACTTC	CASSYDRTSGWGSRETQYF	-	TRBJ2-5	TRBV7-9	TRBD2
TGTGCCAGCAGTGGAGGGTGGAGCTCCTATAATTCACCCCTCCACTTT	CASSGGWSSYNSPLHF	-	TRBJ1-6	TRBV6-1	-
TGTGCCACCAGACGTGCTGAAGCTTTCTTT	CATRRAEAFF	-	TRBJ1-1	TRBV6-6	-
TGTGCCAGCAGCTCGGGACAGCCCCCCTACGAGCAGTACTTC	CASSSGQPPYEQYF	-	TRBJ2-7	TRBV7-3	TRBD1
TGTGCCAGCAATAGACAGCCGACAACTAATGAAAAACTGTTTTTT	CASNRQPTTNEKLFF	-	TRBJ1-4	TRBV5-5	-
TGTGCCAGCAGCTTAGACCCCTTCTCTGGAAACACCATATATTTT	CASSLDPFSGNTIYF	-	TRBJ1-3	TRBV7-2	-
TGTGCCACCAGTGATTTGGGGACAGGCCGCTCCTACAATGAGCAGTTCTTC	CATSDLGTGRSYNEQFF	-	TRBJ2-1	TRBV24-1	TRBD1
TGCGCCAGCAGCTTGCAGCCTAGCGGGAGGGGGGCCCAGGAGACCCAGTACTTC	CASSLQPSGRGAQETQYF	-	TRBJ2-5	TRBV5-1	TRBD2
TGTGCCAGCAGCTTGGGCCCGGTATGGTCAGGGAGCACAGATACGCAGTATTTT	CASSLGPVWSGSTDTQYF	-	TRBJ2-3	TRBV5-4	-
TGTGCCAGTAGTATAGGGTCGGGGGGCACTGAAGCTTTCTTT	CASSIGSGGTEAFF	-	TRBJ1-1	TRBV19	-
TGTGCCAGCTATTTGCGAGGGAACACTGAAGCTTTCTTT	CASYLRGNTEAFF	-	TRBJ1-1	TRBV5-6	-
TGTGCCTGGAGTGTAAGCGCGGGAAGGACATTCGATACGCAGTATTTT	CAWSVSAGRTFDTQYF	-	TRBJ2-3	TRBV30	-
TGTGCCAGCAGCGTAGACGACTATGGCTACACCTTC	CASSVDDYGYTF	-	TRBJ1-2	TRBV9	-
TGTGCCAGCAGCCCAGGGGTTGGAAACACCATATATTTT	CASSPGVGNTIYF	-	TRBJ1-3	TRBV7-3	-
TGTGCCAGCAGTTCTGGGGCTAGCGGGAGCTACGAGCAGTACTTC	CASSSGASGSYEQYF	few	TRBJ2-7	TRBV27	TRBD2